This T cell receptor (beta chain) stems from a study of shared clonotypes between healthy human individuals. Whole-study context: Plates per donor: three CD4 naive, three CD4 memory, two CD8 naive, one CD8 memory. General observations from the study: It was the non-shared clonotypes that had lower generation probabilities than clonotypes shared by all four donors. Sharing across four donors was highest in naive CD4 (roughly 5%) and lowest in memory CD8 (roughly 0.4%).

Splitting of each subset's genomic DNA was done evenly across several immunoSEQ plates. TCRdb keeps only in-frame clones here, not all; method: immunoSEQ multiplex PCR. The sample consists of some 980,000 clones, over 75% of them appearing once. Worth noting for this clone: Antigen unknown.

CDR3 length: 13 residues. The V and J ends lost 7 bases and 1 base respectively, with 11 bases between them. The germline V gene encodes CDR1 SGHDN and CDR2 FVKESK. The source is a man aged 18 to 29 in good health. The sample consisted of memory CD4+ T cells sorted from blood. Indicated subset: CD45RA-negative fraction. The chain recombines TRBV14 with TRBJ2-7; D is possibly TRBD1 or TRBD2 (5 bases each). CDR3 nucleotides: TGTGCCAGCAACGGGGACGGTTCCTACGAGCAGTACTTC. Its translation is CASNGDGSYEQYF.